This TCR beta chain was observed in a study of T-cell memory formation after mild COVID-19 (dated by TCRdb to about 2021). About the investigation overall: TCR sequence clusters from the two donors were largely donor specific. Longitudinal TCRalpha and TCRbeta repertoire sequencing tracked T-cell clones expanding and contracting after mild COVID-19 in two donors. The cohort was made up of two young adult volunteers, one female and one male, who were previously healthy.

For sequencing, an Illumina NovaSeq 6000 was employed. TCRalpha and TCRbeta cDNA libraries were constructed by 5'RACE with constant-segment primers, with sample barcodes and unique molecular identifiers being introduced. Trizol reagent was used to extract RNA from every sample. The libraries were amplified in two PCR steps, and the second step added a second sample barcode and Illumina TruSeq adapters. Libraries were sequenced on an Illumina NovaSeq with 2 x 150 bp paired-end reads. The source study handled its data this way. With migec v1.2.7, reads were demultiplexed and then collapsed into UMI-guided consensus sequences. With mixcr v2.1.11, UMI consensuses were aligned to TRA and TRB V and J templates and assembled into clonotypes. Clonotypes were classified as expanded or contracted when called significant by both edgeR and NoisET, with noise models trained on biological replicates. For edgeR calls, the thresholds were a false discovery rate-adjusted p below 0.01 and a log2 fold-change of 1. PCA with hierarchical clustering of max-normalized trajectories of the 1000 most abundant clonotypes was used as exploratory dynamics analysis. Each responding clone was given a CD4 or CD8 phenotype based on the CD4+ and CD8+ repertoires, which had been sequenced separately. TCRdb's own reprocessing of the public reads used fastp at Q25 and MiXCR and kept productive beta chains. Rows with a matching CDR3 protein are joined into one entry that keeps the most common DNA and genes. TCRdb, rather than the study authors, made the V and J calls. The sample table holds hundreds of thousands of distinct CDR3 sequences, of which more than 20% were seen once. The top ten constitute roughly a fifth of the sample.

This clonotype has at least ten counts. The clone's antigen remains unknown. Qualities for individual bases were not recorded, and no much larger clone is one base off. Inclusive of the bounding cysteine and phenylalanine, the CDR3 is 14 residues long. Only the CDR3 DNA is retained, 42 bases long and in frame from the first base. V is trimmed back by 5 bases and J by 3 bases, and the junction contains 9 bases that no gene match accounts for. CDR1 and CDR2, per the germline V gene (reference sequence), are DFQATT and SNEGSKA. What the research found in general, with its limitations: From day 15 to 85, contracting clones showed balanced CD4/CD8 phenotypes, whereas a second wave of clones that expanded from day 15 to 37 leaned towards CD4+. SARS-CoV-2 specificity of the second-wave clones peaking on day 37 was not confirmed. The study included only a couple of mild cases, and larger cohorts that include severe cases with pre-infection samples were judged to be necessary. Contracting CD4+ clones were located mainly in the CM and EM memory subsets, whereas CD8+ clones were found to be enriched in EMRA. Some responding clones were detected in pre-infection memory, suggesting pre-existing cross-reactive memory T cells joined the SARS-CoV-2 response.

PBMCs were isolated by Ficoll-Paque density gradient centrifugation. The receptor's source is a man aged 18 to 30 who had mild COVID-19 (a few samples of this study predate the infection). The sample titles of this study are shuffled in the database, so cell type and time point are left out; the donor was told from shared clones. Recombination joined TRBV20-1 with TRBJ2-5; 7 central bases correspond to TRBD1. Sequenced input: PBMCs or a T cell subset sorted from them (not recorded which). The CDR3 sequence is CSASSRGGKETQYF. The nucleotide sequence reads TGCAGTGCTTCTTCCCGAGGGGGCAAAGAGACCCAGTACTTC.